These 16 T cell receptor beta chains came from one sample sequenced in a study of T-cell reconstitution after alpha-beta-depleted transplantation in children. A TCRbeta library incorporating unique molecular identifiers was prepared. TCRdb independently ran MiXCR on the PCR reads; one entry per CDR3 protein. The sample has 450,000 to 600,000 distinct CDR3 sequences, around 19% seen once. The source was PBMCs from the stem cell graft donor, collected from the stem cell graft. These receptors were taken from a human donor who donated a stem cell graft to a child with acute lymphoblastic leukemia.

The chain carries TRBV20-1 and TRBJ2-7; TRBD1 is a possible D gene (5 bases). V lost 5 bases and J 0 bases, leaving 14 bases between the germline ends. The CDR3 totals 14 residues. Looked up from germline, CDR1 is DFQATT and CDR2 is SNEGSKA (reference sequence). The CDR3 DNA reads TGCAGTGCTGAGCAGCAGGGCACCTCCTACGAGCAGTACTTC. Its translation is CSAEQQGTSYEQYF.

This chain links TRBV5-1 with TRBJ2-7; D unresolved. Trimming pared 0 bases from V and 6 bases from J, leaving 10 bases between. The CDR3 contains 13 residues. Per the germline V gene, CDR1 is SGHRS and CDR2 is YFSETQ. The CDR3 sequence: CASSLVAYSEQYF. The CDR3, as DNA: TGCGCCAGCAGCTTGGTTGCGTACTCCGAGCAGTACTTC.

This clonotype was seen repeatedly, ten times or more. The rearrangement links TRBV27 to TRBJ2-7; perhaps D is TRBD1 or TRBD2 (6 bases each). The V end lost 0 bases, the J end lost 2 bases, and 8 bases lay between the germline ends. This CDR3 contains 14 residues. Germline V gene sequence: CDR1 MNHEY, CDR2 SMNVEV (reference sequence). The CDR3 sequence: CASSLSGGTYEQYF. CDR3 DNA sequence: TGTGCCAGCAGTTTATCCGGGGGCACCTACGAGCAGTACTTC.

CDR3 sequence reads: CASSFPPGGWSRNEQYF. The CDR3 nucleotides are TGCGCCAGCAGCTTCCCGCCTGGAGGGTGGTCAAGGAACGAGCAGTACTTC. The chain couples TRBV5-1 to TRBJ2-7; D is possibly TRBD2 (6 bases). The CDR3 totals 17 residues. Trimming stripped 2 bases from V and 5 bases from J, with 23 bases between. The germline V gene has CDR1 SGHRS and CDR2 YFSETQ.

The chain uses TRBV6-1 and TRBJ2-1; D perhaps matches TRBD1 (5 bases). The V and J ends lost 6 bases and 9 bases respectively, with 18 bases between them. CDR1 is MNHNS, CDR2 SASEGT, per germline. The length of the CDR3 is 14 residues. The CDR3 is CASRKGPGRSEQFF. DNA of the CDR3: TGTGCCAGCAGAAAAGGTCCAGGGCGTAGTGAGCAGTTCTTC.

The chain recombines TRBV6-2 or TRBV6-3 with TRBJ2-3; the D is unclear. The CDR3 runs 12 residues. The germline CDR1 and CDR2 sequences are MNHEY and SVGEGT. The germline V and J ends were trimmed by 3 bases and 7 bases, with 8 bases remaining between them. The CDR3 loop reads CASSYDTHTQYF. The CDR3 bases are TGTGCCAGCAGTTATGACACCCATACGCAGTATTTT.

This clonotype came up a few times. V is TRBV5-1 and J is TRBJ2-3; D is unclear. The CDR3 loop spans 15 amino acids. Germline assignment: CDR1 SGHRS and CDR2 YFSETQ. V lost 7 bases and J lost 0, with 15 bases in between. CDR3 DNA: TGCGCCAGCTCCTGGACCATGGCTAGCACAGATACGCAGTATTTT. Translation gives CASSWTMASTDTQYF.

This clonotype was counted between two and nine times. The chain uses TRBV12-3 or TRBV12-4 and TRBJ2-2, with 7 bases that match TRBD2. J was trimmed by 5 bases and V by 7 bases; bases with no gene match: 13. The CDR3 covers 16 residues. CDR3 sequence: CASTWEGQVLTGELFF. CDR3 nucleotide sequence: TGTGCCAGCACTTGGGAGGGGCAGGTACTTACCGGGGAGCTGTTTTTT.

The chain is built from TRBV5-1 and TRBJ2-2; D may be TRBD2 (5 bases). CDR3 length: 16 residues. The V end lost 2 bases, the J end lost 0 bases, and 11 bases lay between the germline ends. Germline V CDR1 and CDR2: SGHRS, YFSETQ. The CDR3 spells CASSLDGLSNTGELFF. CDR3 sequence (DNA): TGCGCCAGCAGCTTAGATGGACTTTCGAACACCGGGGAGCTGTTTTTT.

The chain carries TRBV5-1 and TRBJ1-2; TRBD1 is a possible D gene (5 bases). Germline CDR1 SGHRS, CDR2 YFSETQ. V was clipped by 1 base and J by 0 bases, with 10 bases between them. This CDR3 is built from 15 residues. The CDR3 loop reads CASSLLGGANYGYTF. The CDR3 region has the DNA TGCGCCAGCAGCTTGCTGGGGGGAGCTAACTATGGCTACACCTTC.

This chain connects TRBV5-1 to TRBJ2-1; a possible D gene is TRBD2 (6 bases). CDR1 and CDR2 (germline): SGHRS, YFSETQ. Trimming cost V 0 bases and J 4 bases, with 14 bases left between them. This CDR3 has 16 amino acids. DNA of the CDR3: TGCGCCAGCAGCTTGGGCCTAGCGTTGTTTTACAATGAGCAGTTCTTC. This sequence encodes CASSLGLALFYNEQFF.

As concerns this clonotype: Being one base from a much bigger clone, this may be a read error. V is TRBV29-1 and J is TRBJ2-1, with 7 bases fitting TRBD2. Germline CDR1 and CDR2: SQVTM and ANQGSEA. This CDR3 has 12 residues. CDR3 nucleotide sequence: TGCAGCGTGGGTACTAGCGACAATGAGCTGTTCTTC. Translating gives CSVGTSDNELFF.

The rearrangement links TRBV6-4 to TRBJ2-7; D not resolved. V gave up 6 bases and J gave up 4 bases, with 4 bases separating them. Germline assignment: CDR1 MRHNA and CDR2 SNTAGT. The CDR3 length is 10 residues. The CDR3: CASRLYEQYF. The CDR3, as DNA: TGTGCCAGCAGACTATACGAGCAGTACTTC.

The CDR3 nucleotides are TGTGCCAGCAGTCCGGGACAGGGGACGGCAGATACGCAGTATTTT. This encodes CASSPGQGTADTQYF. V and J are TRBV12-3 or TRBV12-4 and TRBJ2-3, with TRBD1 matching over 10 bases. After removal of 5 bases from V and 4 bases from J, the junction contained 6 bases not matched to a gene. The CDR3 loop spans 15 amino acids.

The table lists this clonotype with a few counts. V is TRBV20-1 and J is TRBJ2-3, with D tentatively TRBD2 (6 bases). From germline, CDR1 is DFQATT and CDR2 SNEGSKA (reference sequence). This CDR3 comprises 15 residues. Trimming removed 1 base at V and 4 bases at J, with 15 bases between. CDR3 in DNA: TGCAGTGCTAGAGGATGGGGACGGGAGTCAGATACGCAGTATTTT. It is translated as CSARGWGRESDTQYF.

The sample holds a few counts of this clonotype. The chain recombines TRBV5-1 with TRBJ2-2, with D possibly matching TRBD2 (5 bases). The CDR3 length is 14 residues. Germline CDR1 reads SGHRS; CDR2 reads YFSETQ. Trimming took 6 bases from V and 0 from J, leaving 9 bases between them. In nucleotides, the CDR3 is TGCGCCAGCACTAGAGGGACGAACACCGGGGAGCTGTTTTTT. Its translation: CASTRGTNTGELFF.